Listed below are T cell receptor beta chains from one sample, sequenced in a study of radiation and T cells in renal cell carcinoma. Assay used: immunoSEQ multiplex PCR; TCRdb lists only in-frame clones, some missing. This sample has 70,000 to 100,000 clones, with just over 85% found just once. Here the sequenced sample was blood, taken from a patient whose treatment included radiotherapy and nephrectomy. These receptors originate from a woman between 45 and 65 years old with renal cell carcinoma. The CDR3 runs from the conserved cysteine through the conserved F or W. The D gene is left open where the match is weak. The size entry is marked missing in some rows and otherwise reads once, few, many or a size class.

abundance	v_gene	d_gene	j_gene	CDR3nt	CDR3aa
.	TRBV4-3	.	TRBJ2-7	TGCGCCAGCAGCTCTTCTTCGGGTCCCTACGAGCAGTACTTC	CASSSSSGPYEQYF
.	TRBV19	.	TRBJ1-1	TGTGCCAGTAGTCCAGGGCCAGGGGACTATGCGAACACTGAAGCTTTCTTT	CASSPGPGDYANTEAFF
.	TRBV6-1	.	TRBJ1-2	TGTGCCAGCAGTGAAGGTCGACAGTACTCTAACTATGGCTACACCTTC	CASSEGRQYSNYGYTF
.	TRBV30	TRBD1	TRBJ1-1	TGTGCCTTACAGGGGGCGAACACTGAAGCTTTCTTT	CALQGANTEAFF
.	TRBV6-5	.	TRBJ2-1	TGTGCCAGCAGTTACGACTCAAACAATGAGCAGTTCTTC	CASSYDSNNEQFF
few	TRBV6-5	.	TRBJ1-3	TGTGCCAGCAGTTACACCGGACAGCCTTCGGGAAACACCATATATTTT	CASSYTGQPSGNTIYF
.	TRBV10-2	TRBD1	TRBJ1-5	TGCGCCAGCACCCCCCACGGACAGGATTATCGGCAGCCCCAGCATTTT	CASTPHGQDYRQPQHF
.	TRBV5-1	TRBD2	TRBJ2-7	TGCGCCAGCAGCTTGATAGCGGGAGGTTCCGAGCAGTACTTC	CASSLIAGGSEQYF
.	TRBV7-2	.	TRBJ2-6	TGTGCCAGCAGACCAACAGTCTCTGGGGCCAACGTCCTGACTTTC	CASRPTVSGANVLTF
.	TRBV25-1	.	TRBJ2-3	TGTGCCAGCAGTCGATGGGCAGATACGCAGTATTTT	CASSRWADTQYF
.	TRBV4-3	TRBD2	TRBJ2-5	TGCGCCAGCAGCGGGACTAGCGAAGAGACCCAGTACTTC	CASSGTSEETQYF
.	TRBV10-3	.	TRBJ2-1	TGTGCCACCGGAGGGAACAATGAGCAGTTCTTC	CATGGNNEQFF
.	TRBV7-7	TRBD2	TRBJ2-5	TGTGCCAGCAGCTTATTACTAGCGGGGATCCAAGAGACCCAGTACTTC	CASSLLLAGIQETQYF
.	TRBV7-2	TRBD1	TRBJ1-4	TGTGCCAGCAGCACCGGGACAGGGGGAACTAATGAAAAACTGTTTTTT	CASSTGTGGTNEKLFF
.	TRBV7-9	.	TRBJ1-5	TGTGCCAGCAGCGATTCGGACGGTCTTCCTTATAGCAATCAGCCCCAGCATTTT	CASSDSDGLPYSNQPQHF
.	TRBV30	TRBD1	TRBJ1-2	TGTGCCTGGACGAGGTGGACAGGGGGAAACTATGGCTACACCTTC	CAWTRWTGGNYGYTF
.	TRBV28	TRBD2	TRBJ2-7	TGTGCCAGCAGTTCCCCTAGCGGGGAGTCCTACGAGCAGTACTTC	CASSSPSGESYEQYF
.	TRBV11-3	.	TRBJ2-3	TGTGCCAGCAGCCTCACAGATACGCAGTATTTT	CASSLTDTQYF
few	TRBV28	.	TRBJ2-5	TGTGCCAGCAGTCGCCCCGGCGCTGTCCAGTACTTC	CASSRPGAVQYF
few	TRBV4-1	.	TRBJ2-2	TGCGCCAGCAGCCAAGAAGTAATTTCGGGGGAGCTGTTTTTT	CASSQEVISGELFF
.	TRBV9	TRBD1	TRBJ1-4	TGTGCCAGCAGCGTATCAGGGGGCGTACGCGAAAAACTGTTTTTT	CASSVSGGVREKLFF
.	TRBV7-8	.	TRBJ1-3	TGTGCCAGCAGCCTAAGCCTCTCTGGAAACACCATATATTTT	CASSLSLSGNTIYF
.	TRBV7-2	TRBD1	TRBJ2-2	TGTGCCAGCAGCTTAGCCCCGACAGGGTTCGCCGGGGAGCTGTTTTTT	CASSLAPTGFAGELFF
.	TRBV19	TRBD1	TRBJ2-7	TGTGCCAGTAGTAAACGACAGGGCCCCTACGAGCAGTACTTC	CASSKRQGPYEQYF
.	TRBV10-1	TRBD2	TRBJ2-3	TGCGCCAGCAGTGAGAGAACTAGCGCGCGAGATACGCAGTATTTT	CASSERTSARDTQYF
.	TRBV7-2	TRBD1	TRBJ1-6	TGTGCCAGCAGCCAAACCGGGACAGGGCCGTATTCACCCCTCCACTTT	CASSQTGTGPYSPLHF
.	TRBV9	.	TRBJ2-5	TGTGCCAGCAGCGAGACACCGGGGCAAGAGACCCAGTACTTC	CASSETPGQETQYF
.	TRBV7-2	.	TRBJ1-3	TGTGCCAGCAGCCCCGATCTCTCTGGAAACACCATATATTTT	CASSPDLSGNTIYF
.	TRBV4-1	.	TRBJ2-2	TGCGCCAGCAGCCAGCCTCCGGGACACCAGGGCGCCGGGGAGCTGTTTTTT	CASSQPPGHQGAGELFF
.	TRBV4-3	.	TRBJ2-7	TGCGCCAGCAGCCAAGCGCTTGAACGGTCCGCCGAGCAGTACTTC	CASSQALERSAEQYF
.	TRBV4-3	.	TRBJ2-1	TGCGCCAGCAGCCAAGGCGTAGGGTACAATGAGCAGTTCTTC	CASSQGVGYNEQFF